Listed below are T cell receptor beta chains from one sample, sequenced in a study of CD8+CD57+ T cells in acquired aplastic anemia. TCRdb re-called the reads through MiXCR, storing one row per CDR3 protein. The sample comprises 190,000 or so distinct CDR3 sequences, 61% of which are singletons, and 25% to 35% rests with the top ten. Input material: sorted CD4+, CD8+, or CD8+CD57+ T cells (not recorded which) from PBMCs. Receptors were obtained from a human donor in good health. Both conserved end residues are part of each CDR3. A D gene is named only where the DNA matches it firmly. Expanded clones are given a class, and other clones once, few, many or no size at all.

TRBV2,TRBJ2-5,NA,NA,TGTGCCAGTTCGACCCTGGGGAGACCCGACGGGACCCAGTACTTC,CASSTLGRPDGTQYF
TRBV7-9,TRBJ2-7,NA,many,TGTGCCAGCAGCTCCAACAGGAACTCCTACGAGCAGTACTTC,CASSSNRNSYEQYF
TRBV7-8,TRBJ1-2,NA,many,TGTGCCAGCAGCTTAGACAGTGCGGGCTACACCTTC,CASSLDSAGYTF
TRBV7-2,TRBJ1-4,NA,many,TGTGCCAGCAGCTTTGGACGGATTAATGAAAAACTGTTTTTT,CASSFGRINEKLFF
TRBV7-2,TRBJ2-5,NA,few,TGTGCCAGCCCAGGCGGGGTCACCCAAGAGACCCAGTACTTC,CASPGGVTQETQYF
TRBV27,TRBJ2-7,NA,many,TGTGCCACCAGACATGTCTACGAGCAGTACTTC,CATRHVYEQYF
TRBV25-1,TRBJ2-7,NA,NA,TGTGCCAGCAGCTCCTACAGGGAGAGGACCTCCTACGAGCAGTACTTC,CASSSYRERTSYEQYF
TRBV5-1,TRBJ2-3,TRBD2,NA,TGCGCCAGCAGCTCGGGACTAGCGGGAGACGCGCAGTATTTT,CASSSGLAGDAQYF
TRBV20-1,TRBJ2-1,NA,many,TGCAGTGCTAGGGGGTTCAATAACAATGAGCAGTTCTTC,CSARGFNNNEQFF
TRBV5-1,TRBJ2-1,NA,NA,TGCGCCAGCAGCCGTAGCGGCACCTACAATGAGCAGTTCTTC,CASSRSGTYNEQFF
TRBV6-4,TRBJ2-1,TRBD2,NA,TGTGCCAGCAGTGACTGGGCAGCGGGGGGGAAGAATGAGCAGTTCTTC,CASSDWAAGGKNEQFF
TRBV29-1,TRBJ2-1,NA,NA,TGCAGCGTCGGACGTTACAATGAGCAGTTCTTC,CSVGRYNEQFF
TRBV20-1,TRBJ2-7,TRBD2,NA,TGCAGTGCCAGCAGCGTGGGAGCGGGAGTGGTCGAGCAGTACTTC,CSASSVGAGVVEQYF
TRBV11-1,TRBJ2-3,NA,many,TGTGCCGTTCGAAGAGGGGGCACAGATACGCAGTATTTT,CAVRRGGTDTQYF
TRBV19,TRBJ1-1,NA,many,TGTGCCAGTAGTACAGGGACGAACACTGAAGCTTTCTTT,CASSTGTNTEAFF
TRBV2,TRBJ2-7,TRBD1,NA,TGTGCCAGCACCCTGGGACAGCACTACGAGCAGTACTTC,CASTLGQHYEQYF
TRBV20-1,TRBJ1-1,NA,NA,TGCAGTGCGAGAGGTAACGGGGTCTCGAACACTGAAGCTTTCTTT,CSARGNGVSNTEAFF
TRBV15,TRBJ1-2,TRBD1,NA,TGTGCCACCAGAGGGACAGGGGGCGATGGCTACACCTTC,CATRGTGGDGYTF
TRBV4-3,TRBJ1-4,NA,many,TGCGCCAGCAGCCAAGATGGTCAGCGGAATGAAAAACTGTTTTTT,CASSQDGQRNEKLFF
TRBV2,TRBJ1-2,NA,NA,TGTGCCATCCAGATTGAGGTGGGCTACACCTTC,CAIQIEVGYTF
TRBV29-1,TRBJ2-6,NA,NA,TGCAGCGCTACTGACCAGGGGAGGACTGGGGCCAACGTCCTGACTTTC,CSATDQGRTGANVLTF
TRBV12-3/TRBV12-4,TRBJ2-5,TRBD1,many,TGTGCCAGCAGTTCCGGTAAGACAGGGGAACAAGAGACCCAGTACTTC,CASSSGKTGEQETQYF
TRBV27,TRBJ1-1,NA,NA,TGTGCCAGCAGTTTTGGGGGCCCCCTGGACACTGAAGCTTTCTTT,CASSFGGPLDTEAFF
TRBV2,TRBJ2-5,TRBD2,NA,TGTGCCAGCAAGCTAGCGGCTCCCCAAGAGACCCAGTACTTC,CASKLAAPQETQYF
TRBV20-1,TRBJ2-1,NA,few,TGCAGTGCTAGGGACTTCGAGGGGGGGCTGGAGCAGTTCTTC,CSARDFEGGLEQFF
TRBV12-3/TRBV12-4,TRBJ2-1,NA,many,TGTGCCAGCAGTTTCGGCAGGGTGGGCGAGCAGTTCTTC,CASSFGRVGEQFF
TRBV10-3,TRBJ1-4,TRBD1,NA,TGTGCCATCAGCAGCGACAGGGGTGGTGAAAAACTGTTTTTT,CAISSDRGGEKLFF
TRBV7-9,TRBJ2-7,TRBD1,NA,TGTGCCAGCAGCCCTCGGACAGGGGAAGGCGAGCAGTACTTC,CASSPRTGEGEQYF
TRBV7-2,TRBJ2-1,TRBD2,NA,TGTGCCAGCAGCTCAGGTGGGACTAGCGGGGTCGTCGGTGAGCAGTTCTTC,CASSSGGTSGVVGEQFF
TRBV19,TRBJ2-5,NA,NA,TGTGCCAGTAGTGGGACCGGGCCCCAAGAGACCCAGTACTTC,CASSGTGPQETQYF
TRBV7-9,TRBJ2-1,TRBD1,NA,TGTGCCAGCCGCAAGGGGACAGGGAACAATGAGCAGTTCTTC,CASRKGTGNNEQFF